The entry below describes one T cell receptor beta chain. The antigen is unknown. The length of the CDR3 is 13 residues. Trimming at V came to 6 bases and at J to 7 bases, leaving 8 bases not matched to a gene. Germline V CDR1 and CDR2: MNHEY, SMNVEV (reference sequence). The data originate from a study of cytomegalovirus exposure and HLA in healthy donors. Primers for the PCR totalled 60 Vbeta and 13 Jbeta. TCRdb's table, derived via immunoSEQ multiplex PCR, lists solely in-frame clones and lacks some. The sample consists of approximately 87,000 clones, roughly four fifths of them appearing once. Study-wide points: The authors judged a highly shared variant cluster likely a sequencing artifact. In a later analysis, TCR beta V- and J-gene trimming was associated with a missense DCLRE1C variant.

The sequence came from a woman under 30 in good health and CMV-seropositive. Material for sequencing was PBMCs. This chain links TRBV27 with TRBJ1-2, with 7 bases matching TRBD1. The DNA of the CDR3 is TGTGCCAGCAGGCAGACAGGGACCGGTGGCTACACCTTC. Amino acid sequence: CASRQTGTGGYTF.